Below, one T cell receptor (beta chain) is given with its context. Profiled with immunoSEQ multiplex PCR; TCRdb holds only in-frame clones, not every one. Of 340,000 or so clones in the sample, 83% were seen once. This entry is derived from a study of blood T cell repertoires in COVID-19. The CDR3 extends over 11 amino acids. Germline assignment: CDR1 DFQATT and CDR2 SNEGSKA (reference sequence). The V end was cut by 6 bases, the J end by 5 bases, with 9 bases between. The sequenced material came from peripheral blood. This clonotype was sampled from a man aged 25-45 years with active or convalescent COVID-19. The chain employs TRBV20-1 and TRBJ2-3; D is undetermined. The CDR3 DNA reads TGCAGTGCGTTATCAGGAGATACGCAGTATTTT. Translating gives CSALSGDTQYF.